The 23 T cell receptor beta chains reported below all come from one sample, sequenced in a study of CD8 T cells in ankylosing spondylitis. TCRdb ran MiXCR on the 5' RACE reads and lists one entry per CDR3 protein. The profile shows approximately 100,000 distinct CDR3 sequences, approximately 25% of them singletons. The source material was synovial fluid, either unsorted or a sorted T cell fraction (not recorded which). The receptors derive from a male donor with ankylosing spondylitis.

The chain uses TRBV3-1 and TRBJ2-3, with 9 bases fitting TRBD2. CDR3 size: 14 residues. The V gene's germline CDR1 is LGHDT and CDR2 YNNKEL (reference sequence). J lost 8 bases, V lost 3 bases, and 6 bases had no gene match. CDR3 nucleotide sequence: TGTGCCAGCAGCCATCCTATTAGCGGGAGTACGCAGTATTTT. Translating it yields CASSHPISGSTQYF.

This clonotype has a handful of counts. The chain has TRBV20-1 and TRBJ2-5; TRBD1 agrees at 10 bases. V shed 6 bases and J 4 bases; nucleotides not matched to a gene: 5. The CDR3 extends over 13 amino acids. The germline CDR1 and CDR2 sequences are DFQATT and SNEGSKA (reference sequence). DNA for the CDR3: TGCAGTGCAGGGGACAGGGGAGGAGAGACCCAGTACTTC. Translation: CSAGDRGGETQYF.

The chain links TRBV12-3 or TRBV12-4 to TRBJ1-2; D call uncertain. The CDR3 has 14 residues. V was trimmed by 2 bases and J by 4 bases, leaving 11 bases between them. CDR3 in DNA: TGTGCCAGCAGTTTAAATGCGGCGACCTATGGCTACACCTTC. It codes for CASSLNAATYGYTF.

This clonotype was observed many times. The CDR3 DNA follows: TGTGCCAGCAGGGAAGGGGGGGGCGCCTATGGCTACACCTTC. Protein sequence: CASREGGGAYGYTF. The rearrangement links TRBV3-1 to TRBJ1-2; the D gene is possibly TRBD1 (6 bases). The CDR3 has 14 amino acids. Deletions cut 6 bases from V and 4 bases from J, with 15 bases between. Germline V CDR1 and CDR2: LGHDT, YNNKEL (reference sequence).

This chain connects TRBV29-1 to TRBJ1-1; D is unresolved. Germline CDR1 SQVTM, CDR2 ANQGSEA. The CDR3 runs 19 residues. V gave up 1 base and J gave up 4 bases, with 28 bases separating them. DNA of the CDR3: TGCAGCGTTGAAGCTGGTGGGATCCGTCCCTTTTTGGGTGGCACTGAAGCTTTCTTT. Translating it yields CSVEAGGIRPFLGGTEAFF.

The chain is built from TRBV4-1 and TRBJ2-1; 8 nucleotides match TRBD1. The V segment lost 1 base and the J segment 9 bases; nucleotides outside the gene matches: 20. Germline V lookup: CDR1 MGHRA, CDR2 YSYEKL. The CDR3 is 19 residues long. The CDR3 reads CASSQGIPTGGRGRSEQFF. DNA of the CDR3: TGCGCCAGCAGCCAAGGAATCCCCACCGGCGGCAGGGGGCGCAGTGAGCAGTTCTTC.

This clonotype occurred a few times. The genes are TRBV6-5 and TRBJ1-5; TRBD1 is a possible D gene (6 bases). The CDR3 is 14 amino acids. The ends were cut back, 4 bases at V and 5 bases at J, with 12 bases in the middle. Germline V gene data show CDR1 as MNHEY and CDR2 as SVGAGI. CDR3 loop: CASSSTGKDQPQHF. CDR3 bases: TGTGCCAGCAGTTCAACAGGGAAGGATCAGCCCCAGCATTTT.

As regards this clonotype: A read error may account for a junction end that differs from germline. The rearrangement joins TRBV24-1 to TRBJ1-2, with D possibly matching TRBD1 (5 bases). The CDR3 spans 11 residues. CDR1 KGHDR and CDR2 SFDVKD come from the germline V gene. The CDR3 DNA follows: TGTGCCACCAGTGATGACAGTCAAACTGATTTC. As protein: CATSDDSQTDF.

The chain carries TRBV27 and TRBJ2-7, with 7 bases lining up with TRBD2. The CDR3 totals 13 residues. Germline V gene data show CDR1 as MNHEY and CDR2 as SMNVEV (reference sequence). Trimming removed 6 bases from V and 6 bases from J; junction bases left unmatched: 8. Here the CDR3 DNA reads TGTGCCAGCAGAGCGGCGGGGGTAGGCGAGCAGTACGTC. Translating gives CASRAAGVGEQYV.

This clonotype turned up a few times. The chain carries TRBV4-1 and TRBJ1-2; D is undetermined. Trimming shortened V by 0 bases and J by 5 bases, and 10 bases separated the two germline ends. Germline-derived CDR1 and CDR2 are MGHRA and YSYEKL. The CDR3 extends over 14 amino acids. The CDR3 bases are TGCGCCAGCAGCCAAGAGAGTGGGATTTATGGCTACACCTTC. Protein product: CASSQESGIYGYTF.

The chain employs TRBV10-3 and TRBJ1-1; unclear D gene. V was clipped by 0 bases and J by 9 bases, with 20 bases between them. This CDR3 region has 16 residues. Germline V gene lookup returns CDR1 ENHRY and CDR2 SYGVKD. This CDR3 is CAISESLNPSSYKAFF. In nucleotides, the CDR3 is TGTGCCATCAGTGAGTCTTTGAATCCGAGCAGTTACAAAGCTTTCTTT.

The table lists this clonotype with a few counts. The chain has TRBV7-9 and TRBJ1-6; D gene ambiguous. The CDR3 has 15 amino acids. V shed 5 bases and J shed 2 bases, with 10 bases lying between them. CDR1 and CDR2 from the germline V gene are SEHNR and FQNEAQ (reference sequence). The CDR3 DNA is TGTGCCAGCAGCCTAGAAAACGCCTATAATTCACCCCTCCACTTT. It specifies CASSLENAYNSPLHF.

This clonotype was seen more than once but under ten times. The V gene is TRBV5-4, the J gene TRBJ2-2; D possibly corresponds to TRBD2 (5 bases). The CDR3 is made up of 15 amino acids. Germline CDR1 is SGHNT and CDR2 is YYREEE (reference sequence). Trimming removed 3 bases from V and 6 bases from J, with 15 bases in between. In DNA form, the CDR3 reads TGTGCCAGCAGCTCGAGGAAGAGCGGATCCGGGGAGCTGTTTTTT. The encoded protein is CASSSRKSGSGELFF.

The sample holds a few counts of this clonotype. The chain employs TRBV12-3 or TRBV12-4 and TRBJ2-7; 10 nucleotides line up with TRBD2. The V and J ends lost 6 bases and 7 bases, in that order; junction bases with no gene match: 9. The CDR3 covers 14 residues. CDR3 residues: CASSRSGRAKEQYF. CDR3 nucleotide sequence: TGTGCCAGCAGCCGAAGCGGGAGGGCAAAGGAGCAGTACTTC.

This clonotype was counted a few times. This chain connects TRBV13 to TRBJ2-1; D gene uncertain. Between the trimmed V and J ends, which lost 5 bases and 0 bases, there was a span of 5 bases. Germline V gene lookup returns CDR1 PRHDT and CDR2 FYEKMQ (reference sequence). There are 13 residues in the CDR3. CDR3 nucleotide sequence: TGTGCCAGCAGCCGACGCTCCTACAATGAGCAGTTCTTC. This gives the protein CASSRRSYNEQFF.

The chain carries TRBV7-7 and TRBJ2-2; 8 bases are a match to TRBD1. This CDR3 region has 16 residues. From germline, CDR1 is SSHAT and CDR2 FNYEAQ (reference sequence). V lost 4 bases, J lost 4 bases, and 8 bases stayed unmatched. The CDR3 sequence is CASSSSGGGGTGELFF. The CDR3 DNA reads as TGTGCCAGCAGCTCTTCAGGGGGCGGCGGCACCGGGGAGCTGTTTTTT.

V is TRBV7-8 and J is TRBJ1-5, with D possibly TRBD1 on 5 matching bases. This CDR3 spans 15 amino acids. Trimming removed 0 bases at V and 3 bases at J, with 9 bases between. Germline CDR1 SGHVS, CDR2 FQNEAQ. The CDR3 DNA sequence: TGTGCCAGCAGCTTAGCGCGGGGCTACAATCAGCCCCAGCATTTT. As protein: CASSLARGYNQPQHF. The whole variable domain, filled in from reference TRBV7-8 and TRBJ1-5, reads GAGVSQSPRYKVAKRGQDVALRCDPISGHVSLFWYQQALGQGPEFLTYFQNEAQLDKSGLPSDRFFAERPEGSVSTLKIQRTQQEDSAVYLCASSLARGYNQPQHFGDGTRLSIL.

J is TRBJ1-4 and V is TRBV4-1; TRBD1 agrees at 11 bases. V shed 0 bases, J shed 10 bases, and the junction held 7 bases outside the gene matches. CDR3 length: 16 amino acids. The V gene's germline CDR1 is MGHRA and CDR2 YSYEKL. CDR3 in DNA: TGCGCCAGCAGCCAAGATCGGGACAGGGGGTTGTTAAAACTGTTTTTT. This gives the protein CASSQDRDRGLLKLFF.

This clonotype occurred many times. The CDR3: CASSSIGDTQYF. The CDR3 DNA is TGTGCCAGCAGCTCGATAGGGGATACGCAGTATTTT. The chain couples TRBV11-2 to TRBJ2-3; D not certain. There are 12 residues in the CDR3. Trimming cost V 4 bases and J 6 bases, with 8 bases left between them. Germline-derived CDR1 and CDR2 are SGHAT and FQNNGV.

This clonotype turned up a few times. The V and J genes are TRBV15 and TRBJ1-1, with D tentatively TRBD1 (5 bases). Germline V lookup: CDR1 LNHNV, CDR2 YYDKDF (reference sequence). The V gene lost 1 base and the J gene lost 8 bases, with 8 bases spanning the gap. The CDR3 totals 12 residues. The CDR3 DNA sequence: TGTGCCACCAGCAGAGTAAGGACAGAAGCTTTCTTT. Translation gives CATSRVRTEAFF.

This clonotype was counted between two and nine times. CDR3 sequence (DNA): TGTGCCACATCACCGGGACAGGCAGATACGCAGTATTTT. It codes for CATSPGQADTQYF. The rearrangement links TRBV24-1 to TRBJ2-3, with TRBD1 matching 8 bases. The germline V gene has CDR1 KGHDR and CDR2 SFDVKD. Losses at the gene ends were 10 bases for V and 4 bases for J; bases not matched to a gene: 6. The CDR3 runs 13 residues.

Relative to its sample, this clonotype is medium-sized. The chain joins TRBV2 to TRBJ2-3, with D possibly called TRBD1 or TRBD2 (5 bases each). Trimming cost V 4 bases and J 5 bases, with 10 bases left between them. Germline CDR1 is SNHLY and CDR2 is FYNNEI. The CDR3 is 13 residues long. The CDR3 sequence is CASSGGRRDTQYF. The DNA for the CDR3 is TGTGCCAGCAGTGGGGGACGGAGAGATACGCAGTATTTT.

This clonotype turned up a few times. The chain carries TRBV19 and TRBJ2-7, with TRBD1 identical over 7 bases. This CDR3 region has 15 residues. In germline, CDR1 is LNHDA, CDR2 SQIVND (reference sequence). With 1 base clipped from V and 2 bases from J, the junction kept 5 bases outside the gene matches. The CDR3: CASSIVGDSTYEQYV. DNA for the CDR3: TGTGCCAGTAGTATAGTGGGGGACAGTACCTACGAGCAGTACGTC.